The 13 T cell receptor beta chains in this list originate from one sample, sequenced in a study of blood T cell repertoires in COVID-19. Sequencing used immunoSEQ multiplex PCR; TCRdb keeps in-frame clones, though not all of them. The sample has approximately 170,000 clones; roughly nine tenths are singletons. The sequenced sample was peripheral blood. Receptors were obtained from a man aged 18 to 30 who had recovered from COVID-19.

CDR3 residues: CASSPPRGNTEAFF. For the CDR3, the DNA is TGTGCCAGCAGCCCCCCTAGGGGAAACACTGAAGCTTTCTTT. This sequence joins TRBV9 and TRBJ1-1, with D possibly being TRBD1 (5 bases). V lost 4 bases and J lost 2, with 12 bases in between. Germline assignment: CDR1 SGDLS and CDR2 YYNGEE. CDR3 size: 14 residues. The whole variable domain, remainder taken from reference TRBV9 and TRBJ1-1, is DSGVTQTPKHLITATGQRVTLRCSPRSGDLSVYWYQQSLDQGLQFLIQYYNGEERAKGNILERFSAQQFPDLHSELNLSSLELGDSALYFCASSPPRGNTEAFFGQGTRLTVV.

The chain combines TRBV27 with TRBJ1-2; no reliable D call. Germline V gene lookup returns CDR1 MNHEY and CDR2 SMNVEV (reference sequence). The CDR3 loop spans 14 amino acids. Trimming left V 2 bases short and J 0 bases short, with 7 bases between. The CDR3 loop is CASSLSRSNYGYTF. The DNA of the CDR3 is TGTGCCAGCAGTTTAAGCCGATCTAACTATGGCTACACCTTC.

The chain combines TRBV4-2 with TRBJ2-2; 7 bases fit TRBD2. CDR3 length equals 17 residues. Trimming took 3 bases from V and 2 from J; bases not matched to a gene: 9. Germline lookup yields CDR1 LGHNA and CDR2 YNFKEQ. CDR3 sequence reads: CASSQGYSSGNTGELFF. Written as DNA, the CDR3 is TGTGCCAGCAGCCAGGGATACTCTAGCGGTAACACCGGGGAGCTGTTTTTT.

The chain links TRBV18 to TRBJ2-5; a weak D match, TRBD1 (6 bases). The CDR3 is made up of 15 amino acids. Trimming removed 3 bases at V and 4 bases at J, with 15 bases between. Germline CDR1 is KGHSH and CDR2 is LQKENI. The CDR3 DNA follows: TGTGCCAGCTCACCGCAGGACAGTTCGGGAGAGACCCAGTACTTC. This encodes CASSPQDSSGETQYF.

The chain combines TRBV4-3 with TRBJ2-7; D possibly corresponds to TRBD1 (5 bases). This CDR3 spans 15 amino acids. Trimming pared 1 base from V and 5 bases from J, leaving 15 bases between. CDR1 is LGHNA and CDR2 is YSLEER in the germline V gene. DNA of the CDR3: TGCGCCAGCAGCCAAGGGTGGCAGGGCCCCAACGAGCAGTACTTC. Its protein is CASSQGWQGPNEQYF.

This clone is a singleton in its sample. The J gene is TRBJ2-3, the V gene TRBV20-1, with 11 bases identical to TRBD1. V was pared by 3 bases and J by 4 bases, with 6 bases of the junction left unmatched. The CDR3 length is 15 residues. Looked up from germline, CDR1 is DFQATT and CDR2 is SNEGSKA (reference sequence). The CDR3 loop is CSASDSDRGPDTQYF. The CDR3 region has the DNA TGCAGTGCTAGTGACTCGGACAGGGGGCCAGATACGCAGTATTTT.

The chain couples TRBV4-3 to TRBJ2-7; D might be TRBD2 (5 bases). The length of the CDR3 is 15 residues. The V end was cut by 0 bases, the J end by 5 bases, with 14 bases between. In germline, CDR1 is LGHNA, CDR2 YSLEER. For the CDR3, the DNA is TGCGCCAGCAGCCAAGATGATGGAGGTGAAAACGAGCAGTACTTC. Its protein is CASSQDDGGENEQYF.

The CDR3 reads CASSSREVNEQYF. The CDR3 DNA is TGTGCCAGCAGTTCCAGGGAAGTCAACGAGCAGTACTTC. This chain joins TRBV12-3 or TRBV12-4 and TRBJ2-7; weak D call: TRBD1 (5 bases). V was clipped by 4 bases and J by 5 bases, with 12 bases between them. The CDR3 spans 13 residues.

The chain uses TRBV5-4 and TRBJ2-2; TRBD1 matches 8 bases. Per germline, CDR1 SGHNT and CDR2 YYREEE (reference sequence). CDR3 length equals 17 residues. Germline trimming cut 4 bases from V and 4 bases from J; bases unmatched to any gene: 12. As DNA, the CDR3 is TGTGCCAGCAGCAGGGCAGCAGGGGGCCTGGGCACCGGGGAGCTGTTTTTT. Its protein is CASSRAAGGLGTGELFF. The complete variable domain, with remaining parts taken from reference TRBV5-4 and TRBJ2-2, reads ETGVTQSPTHLIKTRGQQVTLRCSSQSGHNTVSWYQQALGQGPQFIFQYYREEENGRGNFPPRFSGLQFPNYSSELNVNALELDDSALYLCASSRAAGGLGTGELFFGEGSRLTVL.

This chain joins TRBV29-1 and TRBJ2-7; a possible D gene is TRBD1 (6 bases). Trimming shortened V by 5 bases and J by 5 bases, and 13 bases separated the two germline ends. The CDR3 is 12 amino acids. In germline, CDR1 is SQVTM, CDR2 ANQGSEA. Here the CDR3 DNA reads TGCAGCGTTAGGTACAGGGCCAACGAGCAGTACTTC. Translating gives CSVRYRANEQYF.

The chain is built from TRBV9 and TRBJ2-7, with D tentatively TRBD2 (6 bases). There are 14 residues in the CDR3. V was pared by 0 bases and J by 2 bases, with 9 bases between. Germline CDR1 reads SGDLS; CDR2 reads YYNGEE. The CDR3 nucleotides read TGTGCCAGCAGCGTAGATGCGGGAACCTACGAGCAGTACTTC. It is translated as CASSVDAGTYEQYF.

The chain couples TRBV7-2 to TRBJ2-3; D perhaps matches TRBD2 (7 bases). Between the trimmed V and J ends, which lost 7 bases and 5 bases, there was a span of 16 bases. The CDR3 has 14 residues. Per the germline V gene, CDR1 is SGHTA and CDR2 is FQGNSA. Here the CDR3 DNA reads TGTGCCAGCAAGCCCCCCGGGGGGCAAGATACGCAGTATTTT. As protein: CASKPPGGQDTQYF.

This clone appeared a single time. CDR3 residues: CASSPASGRGADTQYF. DNA of the CDR3: TGTGCCAGCAGCCCCGCCTCAGGGCGCGGCGCAGATACGCAGTATTTT. V and J are TRBV6-6 and TRBJ2-3, with D perhaps TRBD1 (5 bases). The germline CDR1 and CDR2 sequences are MNHNY and SVGAGI (reference sequence). The length of the CDR3 is 16 residues. The V gene lost 6 bases and the J gene lost 4 bases, with 20 bases spanning the gap.